Below, 13 T cell receptor beta chains from the same sample are listed, as sequenced in a study of Ad26.COV2.S vaccination and SARS-CoV-2 variants. Produced via immunoSEQ multiplex PCR; TCRdb's table is partial and in-frame only. The sample holds roughly 330,000 clones, roughly 88% seen once. Sample treatment: 15 to 20 received Ad26.COV2.S at low or high dose, single or two shots; about 5 received placebo; per-sample allocation not given. Vaccine and placebo recipients were sampled on day 63 after the first injection. Material: peripheral blood, obtained in a trial of Ad26.COV2.S vaccine versus placebo. The source of these receptors is a person between 18 and 59 years old who received the Ad26.COV2.S COVID-19 vaccine or a placebo.

The gene calls are TRBV6-5 and TRBJ1-1; possibly TRBD1 for D (5 bases). V dropped 5 bases and J dropped 11 bases, with 21 bases sitting between them. Germline values: CDR1 MNHEY, CDR2 SVGAGI. There are 14 residues in the CDR3. CDR3 bases: TGTGCCAGCAGTCCTACCATCCGACAGCACCGGGCTTTCTTT. This codes for CASSPTIRQHRAFF.

The chain employs TRBV19 and TRBJ2-3; the D gene is possibly TRBD1 (7 bases). Germline CDR1 and CDR2: LNHDA and SQIVND (reference sequence). The CDR3 covers 19 residues. Trimming pared 5 bases from V and 0 bases from J, leaving 24 bases between. The CDR3 DNA sequence: TGTGCCAGTAGTCGACGGGGGATCAGGGGGGACGAGAGCACAGATACGCAGTATTTT. Its protein product is CASSRRGIRGDESTDTQYF.

The chain combines TRBV6-4 with TRBJ1-4, with TRBD1 matching 9 bases. The germline CDR1 and CDR2 sequences are MRHNA and SNTAGT. The CDR3 covers 15 residues. The ends lost 4 bases at V and 8 bases at J; junction bases unmatched: 8. The CDR3 loop is CASSASGQGNEKLFF. The CDR3 DNA reads as TGTGCCAGCAGTGCTTCGGGACAGGGAAACGAAAAACTGTTTTTT.

The rearrangement joins TRBV7-2 to TRBJ1-1, with a possible D match to TRBD1 (5 bases). In germline, CDR1 is SGHTA, CDR2 FQGNSA. Trimming shortened V by 2 bases and J by 0 bases, and 13 bases separated the two germline ends. The CDR3 runs 16 residues. Here the CDR3 DNA reads TGTGCCAGCAGCTTATGGGTCGGCAGGGTGAACACTGAAGCTTTCTTT. Protein sequence: CASSLWVGRVNTEAFF. The full variable domain, rest sourced from reference TRBV7-2 and TRBJ1-1, is GAGVSQSPSNKVTEKGKDVELRCDPISGHTALYWYRQSLGQGLEFLIYFQGNSAPDKSGLPSDRFSAERTGGSVSTLTIQRTQQEDSAVYLCASSLWVGRVNTEAFFGQGTRLTVV.

This CDR3 reads CASSEHGINYGYTF. The CDR3 region has the DNA TGTGCCAGCAGTGAACACGGGATAAACTATGGCTACACCTTC. The V and J genes are TRBV25-1 and TRBJ1-2, with no clear D. Germline-derived CDR1 and CDR2 are MGHDK and SYGVNS. The ends were cut back, 2 bases at V and 2 bases at J, with 9 bases in the middle. The CDR3 spans 14 residues.

V and J are TRBV18 and TRBJ2-1; unclear D gene. The germline CDR1 and CDR2 sequences are KGHSH and LQKENI. The CDR3 extends over 13 amino acids. Trimming removed 4 bases from V and 9 bases from J, with 13 bases in between. The CDR3 region is CASSLGDGSEQFF. The CDR3 DNA reads TGTGCCAGCTCACTCGGTGATGGGTCTGAGCAGTTCTTC. The full variable domain, rest sourced from reference TRBV18 and TRBJ2-1, is NAGVMQNPRHLVRRRGQEARLRCSPMKGHSHVYWYRQLPEEGLKFMVYLQKENIIDESGMPKERFSAEFPKEGPSILRIQQVVRGDSAAYFCASSLGDGSEQFFGPGTRLTVL.

The rearrangement uses TRBV12-3 or TRBV12-4 and TRBJ1-1; D is unresolved. V was shortened by 3 bases and J by 2 bases, with 7 bases between the two germline ends. CDR3 length equals 13 residues. CDR3 in amino acids: CASSFTDNTEAFF. CDR3 sequence (DNA): TGTGCCAGCAGTTTTACAGATAACACTGAAGCTTTCTTT.

The rearrangement uses TRBV7-3 and TRBJ2-1; 8 bases are shared with TRBD2. The CDR3 is 17 residues long. The V and J ends lost 0 bases and 5 bases, in that order; junction bases with no gene match: 9. Looked up from germline, CDR1 is SGHTA and CDR2 is FQGTGA. The DNA for the CDR3 is TGTGCCAGCAGCTTAACGGTAGCGGGAAATTTTGACAATGAGCAGTTCTTC. Amino acid sequence: CASSLTVAGNFDNEQFF.

This chain joins TRBV6-2 or TRBV6-3 and TRBJ2-3; 13 nucleotides match TRBD2. Trimming at V came to 6 bases and at J to 5 bases, leaving 8 bases not matched to a gene. The CDR3 totals 16 residues. The germline V gene encodes CDR1 MNHEY and CDR2 SVGEGT. In DNA, the CDR3 is TGTGCCAGCAGCCAGACCAGGACTAGCGGGGGAGATACGCAGTATTTT. Residues: CASSQTRTSGGDTQYF.

V and J are TRBV4-3 and TRBJ2-3, with D uncertain. Trimming stripped 4 bases from V and 5 bases from J, with 7 bases between. The CDR3 extends over 12 amino acids. The V gene's germline CDR1 is LGHNA and CDR2 YSLEER. This CDR3 reads CASSPSRDTQYF. The DNA of the CDR3 is TGCGCCAGCAGCCCCTCGAGAGATACGCAGTATTTT.

This chain uses TRBV7-3 with TRBJ1-2; D not resolved. V lost 3 bases, J lost 4 bases, and 6 bases lay in between. Germline V gives CDR1 SGHTA, CDR2 FQGTGA. The CDR3 length is 12 residues. The DNA of the CDR3 is TGTGCCAGCAGCTTGAGTGGCTATGGCTACACCTTC. Encoded protein: CASSLSGYGYTF.

This chain uses TRBV10-3 with TRBJ1-2, with TRBD1 matching over 7 bases. Per germline, CDR1 ENHRY and CDR2 SYGVKD. The length of the CDR3 is 14 residues. Trimming removed 6 bases from V and 4 bases from J; junction bases left unmatched: 8. The CDR3 here is CAIRWDSIVYGYTF. The DNA for the CDR3 is TGTGCCATCAGATGGGACAGTATCGTCTATGGCTACACCTTC.

This chain links TRBV30 with TRBJ1-2; D gene unclear. The V end lost 0 bases, the J end lost 6 bases, and 8 bases lay between the germline ends. The CDR3 covers 12 residues. CDR1 is GTSNPN and CDR2 is SVGIG in the germline V gene (reference sequence). DNA for the CDR3: TGTGCCTGGAGTGTACTGCGGAATGGCTACACCTTC. Translation gives CAWSVLRNGYTF.